This T cell receptor (beta chain) derives from a study of technical replicates of blood from four donors. The length of the CDR3 is 15 residues. Looked up from germline, CDR1 is SGHTA and CDR2 is FQGNSA. Unmatched junction bases numbered 3, after V lost 3 bases and J lost 5 bases. Using immunoSEQ multiplex PCR, the repertoire was profiled, and TCRdb retains in-frame clones only, with some absent. The repertoire has around 17,000 clones, more than 75% of them found once; the top ten carry around an eighth. Sequencing was performed on PBMCs. This clonotype was obtained from a human donor in good health. This chain connects TRBV7-2 to TRBJ2-1; 11 nucleotides line up with TRBD1. CDR3 nucleotides: TGTGCCAGCAGCTTCGGGACAGGGGGGAACAATGAGCAGTTCTTC. It specifies CASSFGTGGNNEQFF.